The rows below give T cell receptor beta chains drawn from one sample of a study of T-cell reconstitution after alpha-beta-depleted transplantation in children. TCRdb redid the calling of the PCR reads with MiXCR, one entry per CDR3 protein. The top ten clones hold 0.79% of a sample with hundreds of thousands of distinct CDR3 sequences, around 13% of them seen once. The sequencing used PBMCs, collected before TCRalphabeta/CD19-depleted stem cell transplant. The receptors were gathered from a girl under 10 years old with congenital amegakaryocytic thrombocytopenia, due to receive a stem cell transplant. CDR3s include the opening cysteine and the closing phenylalanine or tryptophan. The order of the fields is V gene, CDR3 protein.

TRBV4-1	CASSQDATGGSTDTQYF
TRBV7-6	CASSLALGLAGVLNEQFF
TRBV28	CAIRASGRYNEQFF
TRBV29-1	CSVEGLAGDSEQFF
TRBV12-3/TRBV12-4	CASSGRSEQYF
TRBV7-9	CAPGSSLEYGVSTEAFF
TRBV12-3/TRBV12-4	CASREVHEQFF
TRBV12-3/TRBV12-4	CASSFRGTGGDTQYF
TRBV28	CASTSTSGPYNEQFF
TRBV20-1	CSAPRLAGGPETQYF
TRBV20-1	CSARDHPPSGRAYKENIQYF
TRBV14	CASSQLSGLYNEQFF
TRBV5-1	CASSLRSLTGELFF
TRBV7-9	CASNRGSAYEQYF
TRBV12-3/TRBV12-4	CASSRLGARNSPLHF
TRBV20-1	CSAPTGTGITEAFF
TRBV5-1	CASSETGPYGYTF
TRBV24-1	CATSDQDRGGRNEQFF
TRBV5-5	CASRTRVFTDNEQFF
TRBV10-3	CAISVSGRGSYNSPLHF
TRBV20-1	CSARDFGTGTQQFPYEQYF
TRBV20-1	CSARRRRGQNIQYF
TRBV3-1	CASSQVEGRQTQYF
TRBV10-3	CAISESIGVVAQHF
TRBV3-1	CASSQVYFGTDTQYF
TRBV28	CASSTQASNQPQHF
TRBV5-1	CASSYGTGDYGYTF
TRBV5-1	CASTRQGANTGELFF
TRBV10-3	CAIRGPGNGELFF
TRBV12-3/TRBV12-4	CASSLGVGLAVPHEQFF
TRBV11-3	CASSSQLDDEQFF
TRBV7-3	CASSPGRADTQYF
TRBV5-1	CASSFEQGKTEAFF
TRBV29-1	CSVDSIGTGDIYEQYF
TRBV7-7	CASSPDSAGEAGELFF
TRBV5-1	CASSLKGYNEQFF
TRBV5-5	CASSLRLGDTGELFF
TRBV29-1	CSTTSSSYNEQFF
TRBV12-3/TRBV12-4	CASSWTARDEKLFF
TRBV5-1	CASSFGHGLSYEQYF
TRBV7-6	CASSWPPAGAYNEQFF
TRBV10-3	CAMGSSGSFYEQYF
TRBV10-3	CAISESREDEQFF
TRBV20-1	CSASGQRDYNEQFF
TRBV20-1	CSAPKRDSTYTDTQYF
TRBV11-3	CASSLDPTSAVNEQFF
TRBV7-7	CASSLSTSSSYEQYF
TRBV5-1	CASSSGHENTEAFF